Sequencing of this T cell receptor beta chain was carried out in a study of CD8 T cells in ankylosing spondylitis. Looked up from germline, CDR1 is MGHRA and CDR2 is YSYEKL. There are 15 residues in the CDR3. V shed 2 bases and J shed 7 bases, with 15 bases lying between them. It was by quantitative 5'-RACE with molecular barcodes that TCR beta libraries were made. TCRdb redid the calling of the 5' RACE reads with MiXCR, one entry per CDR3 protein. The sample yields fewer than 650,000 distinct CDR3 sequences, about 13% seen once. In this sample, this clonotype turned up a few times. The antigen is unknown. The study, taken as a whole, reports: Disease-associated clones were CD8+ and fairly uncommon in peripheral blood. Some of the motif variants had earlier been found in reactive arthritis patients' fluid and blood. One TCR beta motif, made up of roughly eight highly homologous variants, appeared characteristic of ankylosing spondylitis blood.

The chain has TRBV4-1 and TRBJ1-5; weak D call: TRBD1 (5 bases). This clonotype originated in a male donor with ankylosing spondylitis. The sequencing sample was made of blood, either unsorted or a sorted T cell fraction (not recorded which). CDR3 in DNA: TGCGCCAGCAGCCAATATCTATTAAAGGGGCAGCCCCAGCATTTT. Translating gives CASSQYLLKGQPQHF.